This T cell receptor beta chain appears in the sequencing data of a study of blood T cells in healthy people across ages. A second about 6 to 12 cycle PCR used barcoded and J-beta primers. Sequencing recovered at least 2.5 million CDR3-containing paired-end reads from each sample. One entry per CDR3 protein, called by TCRdb with MiXCR from the 5' RACE reads. The sample holds under 1,000,000 distinct CDR3 sequences, around 34% seen once. The CDR3 is 18 residues long. Germline CDR1 is SGHVS and CDR2 is FNYEAQ. Trimming shortened V by 5 bases and J by 2 bases, and 21 bases separated the two germline ends. General observations from the study: The long-lived group displayed more naive CD4+ cells, plus higher diversity, than the aged donors did.

A single count supports this clonotype. Its antigen is not identified. The people who gave samples were healthy Caucasians from Russia, aged roughly 6 to 90. The sample was blood. This clonotype was obtained from a young man in good health. The chain carries TRBV7-6 and TRBJ2-2; D uncertain. This chain's CDR3 is CASSHPMWAEENTGELFF. The CDR3 DNA reads TGTGCCAGCAGCCACCCCATGTGGGCGGAAGAAAACACCGGGGAGCTGTTTTTT. Based on the CDR3 plus reference TRBV7-6 and TRBJ2-2, the full variable domain is GAGVSQSPRYKVTKRGQDVALRCDPISGHVSLYWYRQALGQGPEFLTYFNYEAQQDKSGLPNDRFSAERPEGSISTLTIQRTEQRDSAMYRCASSHPMWAEENTGELFFGEGSRLTVL.